This T cell receptor (beta chain) was obtained from a study of CD8 T cells in ankylosing spondylitis. With regard to this clonotype: One end of the junction varies from germline; a read error may be responsible.

TCRdb redid the calling of the 5' RACE reads with MiXCR, one entry per CDR3 protein. The table lists about 150,000 distinct CDR3 sequences, around a third of them singletons, with around 6% in the top ten. The CDR3 is 14 residues long. Germline values: CDR1 DFQATT, CDR2 SNEGSKA (reference sequence). The sample consisted of synovial fluid, either unsorted or a sorted T cell fraction (not recorded which). The chain employs TRBV20-1 and TRBJ2-5; 9 nucleotides line up with TRBD2. The sequence came from a male donor with ankylosing spondylitis. The CDR3 is CSARAGGLKETQYF. The CDR3 DNA follows: TGCAGCGCTAGAGCGGGGGGATTAAAAGAGACCCAGTACTTC.